Reported below is one TCR beta chain. The table came from immunoSEQ multiplex PCR; TCRdb's copy has only in-frame clones and leaves some out. The table lists about 170,000 clones, 80% to 85% of them singletons, with around 9.9% in the top ten. After removal of 5 bases from V and 4 bases from J, the junction contained 12 bases not matched to a gene. This CDR3 has 16 amino acids. Germline CDR1 and CDR2: SGHTA and FQGNSA. This sample stems from a study of blood T cell repertoires in COVID-19. About the research overall: Samples came from the United States, Italy and Spain, spanning acute and convalescent COVID-19. The cDNA or gDNA used as material had been derived from T cells, B-cell-depleted T cells, or PBMCs.

Sequenced material: peripheral blood. The TCR sequence derives from a man aged 65-85 years with active or convalescent COVID-19. The chain is built from TRBV7-2 and TRBJ2-5, with 8 bases lining up with TRBD1. The CDR3 bases are TGTGCCAGCAGCCCCACGCCGCAGGGGGCGATAGAGACCCAGTACTTC. The encoded protein is CASSPTPQGAIETQYF.